The source of this T cell receptor (beta chain) is a study of immune evolution from preneoplasia to lung adenocarcinoma. Each case's diagnosis was confirmed by two pathologists on H&E. As to this clone: The antigen remains unidentified.

Profiling relied on immunoSEQ multiplex PCR, and the TCRdb table lists in-frame clones only, not all of them. The top ten hold 7.2% of the sample, which has about 7,400 clones, approximately 80% seen once. Notes on the study in general: Later-stage lesions seemingly showed higher T cell density and diversity than normal lung.

In germline, CDR1 is SNHLY, CDR2 FYNNEI. This CDR3 has 12 amino acids. Germline trimming cut 8 bases from V and 10 bases from J; bases unmatched to any gene: 10. The receptor comes from a person between 70 and 80 years old with lung adenocarcinoma. What was sequenced was FFPE adjacent normal lung tissue. The rearrangement uses TRBV2 and TRBJ1-1, with 7 bases that match TRBD1. CDR3 bases: TGTGCCAGCGGAACCGGGACAGTTGTAGCTTTCTTT. Its protein is CASGTGTVVAFF.